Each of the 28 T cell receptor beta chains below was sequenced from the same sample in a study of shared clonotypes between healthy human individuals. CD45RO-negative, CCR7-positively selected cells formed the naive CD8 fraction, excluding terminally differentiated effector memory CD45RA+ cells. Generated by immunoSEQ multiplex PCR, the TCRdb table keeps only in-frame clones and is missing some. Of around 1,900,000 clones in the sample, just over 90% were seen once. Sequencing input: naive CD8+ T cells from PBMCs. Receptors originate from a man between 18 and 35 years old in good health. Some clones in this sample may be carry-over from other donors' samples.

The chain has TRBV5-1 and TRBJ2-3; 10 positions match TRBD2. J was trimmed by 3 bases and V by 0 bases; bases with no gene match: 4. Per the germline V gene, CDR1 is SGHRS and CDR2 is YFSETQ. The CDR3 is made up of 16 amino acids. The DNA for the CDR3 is TGCGCCAGCAGCTTGGAGAGCGGGAGGGCGACAGATACGCAGTATTTT. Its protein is CASSLESGRATDTQYF.

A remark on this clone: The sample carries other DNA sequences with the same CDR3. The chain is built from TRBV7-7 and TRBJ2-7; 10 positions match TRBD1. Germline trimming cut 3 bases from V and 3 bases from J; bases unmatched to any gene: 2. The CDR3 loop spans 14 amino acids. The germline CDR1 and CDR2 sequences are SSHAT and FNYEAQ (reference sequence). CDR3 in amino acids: CASSLGQGLYEQYF. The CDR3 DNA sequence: TGTGCCAGCAGCTTGGGACAGGGGCTCTACGAGCAGTACTTC. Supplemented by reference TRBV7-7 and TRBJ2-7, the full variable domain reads GAGVSQSPRYKVTKRGQDVTLRCDPISSHATLYWYQQALGQGPEFLTYFNYEAQPDKSGLPSDRFSAERPEGSISTLTIQRTEQRDSAMYRCASSLGQGLYEQYFGPGTRLTVT.

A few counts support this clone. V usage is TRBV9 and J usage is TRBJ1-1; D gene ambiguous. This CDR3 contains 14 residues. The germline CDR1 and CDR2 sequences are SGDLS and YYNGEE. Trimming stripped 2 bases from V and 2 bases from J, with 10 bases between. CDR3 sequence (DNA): TGTGCCAGCAGCGTGGGTTCAAAAAACACTGAAGCTTTCTTT. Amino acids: CASSVGSKNTEAFF.

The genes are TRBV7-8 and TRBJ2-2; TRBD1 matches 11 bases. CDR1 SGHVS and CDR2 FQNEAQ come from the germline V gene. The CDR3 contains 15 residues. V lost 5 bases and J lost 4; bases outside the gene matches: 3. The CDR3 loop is CASSQGQGGTGELFF. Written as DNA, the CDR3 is TGTGCCAGCAGCCAGGGACAGGGGGGCACCGGGGAGCTGTTTTTT.

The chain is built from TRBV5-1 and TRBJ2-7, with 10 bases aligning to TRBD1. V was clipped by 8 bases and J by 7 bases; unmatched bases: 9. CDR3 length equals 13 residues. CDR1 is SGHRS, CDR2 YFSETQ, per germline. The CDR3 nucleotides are TGCGCCAGTACCGACAGGGGGCTCCAGGAGCAGTACTTC. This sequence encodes CASTDRGLQEQYF.

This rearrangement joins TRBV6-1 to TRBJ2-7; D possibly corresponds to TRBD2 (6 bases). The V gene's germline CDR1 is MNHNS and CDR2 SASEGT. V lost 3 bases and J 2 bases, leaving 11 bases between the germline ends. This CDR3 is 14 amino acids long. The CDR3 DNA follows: TGTGCCAGCAGTGACCAGGACTACACCTACGAGCAGTACTTC. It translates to CASSDQDYTYEQYF.

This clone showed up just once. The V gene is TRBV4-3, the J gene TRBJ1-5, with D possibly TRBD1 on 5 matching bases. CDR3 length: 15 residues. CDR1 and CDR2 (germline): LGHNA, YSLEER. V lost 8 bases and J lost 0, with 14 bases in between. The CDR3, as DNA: TGCGCCAGCTCACAGGATACCTATAGCAATCAGCCCCAGCATTTT. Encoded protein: CASSQDTYSNQPQHF.

CDR3 sequence reads: CASSDPGQGLVGETQYF. The CDR3 bases are TGTGCCAGCAGCGACCCCGGACAGGGCCTCGTAGGAGAGACCCAGTACTTC. This chain links TRBV7-6 with TRBJ2-5; 8 nucleotides match TRBD1. V trimming: 5 bases; J trimming: 4 bases; junction bases outside the gene matches: 15. The CDR3 runs to 17 residues. Germline CDR1 reads SGHVS; CDR2 reads FNYEAQ.

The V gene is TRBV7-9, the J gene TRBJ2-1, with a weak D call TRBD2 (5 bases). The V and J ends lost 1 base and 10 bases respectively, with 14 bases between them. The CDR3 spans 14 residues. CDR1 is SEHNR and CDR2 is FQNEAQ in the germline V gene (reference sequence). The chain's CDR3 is CASSLEGVANEQFF. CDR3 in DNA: TGTGCCAGCAGCTTAGAGGGAGTTGCAAACGAGCAGTTCTTC. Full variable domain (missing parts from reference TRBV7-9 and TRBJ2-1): DTGVSQNPRHKITKRGQNVTFRCDPISEHNRLYWYRQTLGQGPEFLTYFQNEAQLEKSRLLSDRFSAERPKGSFSTLEIQRTEQGDSAMYLCASSLEGVANEQFFGPGTRLTVL.

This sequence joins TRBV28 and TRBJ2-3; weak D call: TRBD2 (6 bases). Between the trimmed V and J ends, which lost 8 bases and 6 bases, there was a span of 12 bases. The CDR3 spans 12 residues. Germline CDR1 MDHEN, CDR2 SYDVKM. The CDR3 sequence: CASGTLWDTQYF. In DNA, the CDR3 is TGTGCCAGCGGGACTCTCTGGGATACGCAGTATTTT.

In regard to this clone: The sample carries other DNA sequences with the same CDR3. CDR3 loop: CASSVGGVNTEAFF. The CDR3 DNA sequence: TGTGCCAGCAGCGTAGGAGGGGTTAACACTGAAGCTTTCTTT. V is TRBV9 and J is TRBJ1-1; weak D call: TRBD1 (5 bases). Germline CDR1 SGDLS, CDR2 YYNGEE. Trimming left V 0 bases short and J 2 bases short, with 8 bases between. The CDR3 runs 14 residues. The complete variable domain, with remaining parts taken from reference TRBV9 and TRBJ1-1, reads DSGVTQTPKHLITATGQRVTLRCSPRSGDLSVYWYQQSLDQGLQFLIQYYNGEERAKGNILERFSAQQFPDLHSELNLSSLELGDSALYFCASSVGGVNTEAFFGQGTRLTVV.

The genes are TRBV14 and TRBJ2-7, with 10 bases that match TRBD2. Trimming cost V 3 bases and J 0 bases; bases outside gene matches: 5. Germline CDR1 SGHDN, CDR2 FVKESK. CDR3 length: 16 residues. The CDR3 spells CASSQSTSGYSYEQYF. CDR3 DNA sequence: TGTGCCAGCAGCCAGTCGACTAGCGGGTACTCCTACGAGCAGTACTTC. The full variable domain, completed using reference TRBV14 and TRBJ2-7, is EAGVTQFPSHSVIEKGQTVTLRCDPISGHDNLYWYRRVMGKEIKFLLHFVKESKQDESGMPNNRFLAERTGGTYSTLKVQPAELEDSGVYFCASSQSTSGYSYEQYFGPGTRLTVT.

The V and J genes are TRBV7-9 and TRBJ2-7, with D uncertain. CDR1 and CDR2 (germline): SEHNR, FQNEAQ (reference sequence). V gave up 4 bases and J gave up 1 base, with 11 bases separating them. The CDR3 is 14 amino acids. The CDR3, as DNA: TGTGCCAGCAGCTCGATCGACGGTTCCTACGAGCAGTACTTC. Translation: CASSSIDGSYEQYF. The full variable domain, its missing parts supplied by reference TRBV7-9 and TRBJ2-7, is DTGVSQNPRHKITKRGQNVTFRCDPISEHNRLYWYRQTLGQGPEFLTYFQNEAQLEKSRLLSDRFSAERPKGSFSTLEIQRTEQGDSAMYLCASSSIDGSYEQYFGPGTRLTVT.

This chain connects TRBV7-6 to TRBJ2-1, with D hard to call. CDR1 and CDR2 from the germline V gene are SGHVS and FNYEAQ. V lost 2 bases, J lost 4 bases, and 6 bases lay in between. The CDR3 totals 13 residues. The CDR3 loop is CASSLNGYNEQFF. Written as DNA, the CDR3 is TGTGCCAGCAGCTTAAACGGGTACAATGAGCAGTTCTTC.

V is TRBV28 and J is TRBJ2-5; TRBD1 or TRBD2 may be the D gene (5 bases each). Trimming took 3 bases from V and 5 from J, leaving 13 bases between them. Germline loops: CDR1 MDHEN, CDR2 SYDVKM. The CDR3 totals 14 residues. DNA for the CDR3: TGTGCCAGCAGTTTCTTCCGGGGCGCGGAGACCCAGTACTTC. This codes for CASSFFRGAETQYF.

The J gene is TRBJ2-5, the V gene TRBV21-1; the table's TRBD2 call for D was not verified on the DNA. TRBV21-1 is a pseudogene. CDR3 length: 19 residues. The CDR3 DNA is TGTGCCAGCAGCAAACCTCAGCGGGAGCCACAGAGCCGCCAAGAGACCCAGTACTTC. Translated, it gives CASSKPQREPQSRQETQYF.

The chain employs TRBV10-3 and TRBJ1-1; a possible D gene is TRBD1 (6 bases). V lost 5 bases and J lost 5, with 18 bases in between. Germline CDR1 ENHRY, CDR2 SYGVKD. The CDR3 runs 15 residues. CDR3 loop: CAISTRAGERTEAFF. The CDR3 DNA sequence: TGTGCCATCAGTACCCGGGCAGGGGAAAGGACTGAAGCTTTCTTT.

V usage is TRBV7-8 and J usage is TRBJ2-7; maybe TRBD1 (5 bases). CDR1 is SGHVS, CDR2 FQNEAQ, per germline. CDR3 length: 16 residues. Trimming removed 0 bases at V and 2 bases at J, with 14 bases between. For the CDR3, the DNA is TGTGCCAGCAGCTTAGCTCTGGAGTCAGGGCCCTACGAGCAGTACTTC. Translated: CASSLALESGPYEQYF.

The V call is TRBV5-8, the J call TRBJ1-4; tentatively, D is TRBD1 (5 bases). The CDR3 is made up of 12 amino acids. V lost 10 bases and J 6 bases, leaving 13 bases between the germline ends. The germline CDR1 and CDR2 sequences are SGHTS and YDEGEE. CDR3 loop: CAAGGLYEKLFF. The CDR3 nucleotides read TGTGCCGCGGGGGGACTTTATGAAAAACTGTTTTTT.

The CDR3 DNA follows: TGTGCCAGCAGCCCGGGGGGTAATGAAAAACTGTTTTTT. The encoded protein is CASSPGGNEKLFF. The chain employs TRBV9 and TRBJ1-4; perhaps TRBD1 as D (5 bases). CDR1 SGDLS and CDR2 YYNGEE come from the germline V gene. The V gene lost 4 bases and the J gene lost 4 bases, with 8 bases spanning the gap. The CDR3 length is 13 residues.

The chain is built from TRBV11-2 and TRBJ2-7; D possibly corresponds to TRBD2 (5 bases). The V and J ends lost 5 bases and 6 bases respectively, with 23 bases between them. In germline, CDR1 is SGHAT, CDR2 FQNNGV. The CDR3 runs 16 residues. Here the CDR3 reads CASSDLGGQRVVEQYF. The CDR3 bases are TGTGCCAGCAGCGACCTTGGCGGGCAAAGGGTAGTCGAGCAGTACTTC.

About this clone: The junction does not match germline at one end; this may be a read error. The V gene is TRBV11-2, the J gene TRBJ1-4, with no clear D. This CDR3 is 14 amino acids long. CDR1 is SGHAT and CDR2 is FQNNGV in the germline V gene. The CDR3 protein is CASSLMPTNEKLFF. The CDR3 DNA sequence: TGTGCCAGCAGCTTAATGCCAACCAATGAAAAACTGTTTTTT.

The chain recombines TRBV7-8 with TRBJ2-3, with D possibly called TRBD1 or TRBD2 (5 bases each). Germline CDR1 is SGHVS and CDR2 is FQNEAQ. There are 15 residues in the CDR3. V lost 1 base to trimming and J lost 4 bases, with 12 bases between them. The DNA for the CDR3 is TGTGCCAGCAGCTTAGGGGACGGCTTCGCAGATACGCAGTATTTT. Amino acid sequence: CASSLGDGFADTQYF.

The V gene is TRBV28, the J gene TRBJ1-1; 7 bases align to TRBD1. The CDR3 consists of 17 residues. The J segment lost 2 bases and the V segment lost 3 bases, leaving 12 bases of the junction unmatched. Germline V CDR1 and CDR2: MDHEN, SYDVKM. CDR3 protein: CASSLARGGTANTEAFF. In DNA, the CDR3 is TGTGCCAGCAGTTTGGCTCGTGGTGGGACAGCAAACACTGAAGCTTTCTTT.

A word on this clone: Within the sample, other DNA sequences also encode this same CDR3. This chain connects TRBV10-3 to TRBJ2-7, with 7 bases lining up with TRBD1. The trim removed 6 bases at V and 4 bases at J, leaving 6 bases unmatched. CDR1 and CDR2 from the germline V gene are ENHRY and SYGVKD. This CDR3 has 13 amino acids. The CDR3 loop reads CAISQGVDYEQYF. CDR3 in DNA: TGTGCCATCAGCCAGGGGGTTGATTACGAGCAGTACTTC.

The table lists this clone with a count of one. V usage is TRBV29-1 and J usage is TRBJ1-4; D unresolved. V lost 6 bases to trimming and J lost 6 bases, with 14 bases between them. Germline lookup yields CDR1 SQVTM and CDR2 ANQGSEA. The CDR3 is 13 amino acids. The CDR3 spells CSVWTVEDEKLFF. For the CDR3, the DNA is TGCAGCGTATGGACCGTGGAGGATGAAAAACTGTTTTTT.

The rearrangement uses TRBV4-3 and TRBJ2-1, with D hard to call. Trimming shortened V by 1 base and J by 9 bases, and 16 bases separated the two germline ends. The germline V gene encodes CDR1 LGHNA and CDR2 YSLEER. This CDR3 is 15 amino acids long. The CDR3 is CASSQGSGSLGEQFF. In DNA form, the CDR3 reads TGCGCCAGCAGCCAAGGTTCTGGGTCCCTCGGTGAGCAGTTCTTC.

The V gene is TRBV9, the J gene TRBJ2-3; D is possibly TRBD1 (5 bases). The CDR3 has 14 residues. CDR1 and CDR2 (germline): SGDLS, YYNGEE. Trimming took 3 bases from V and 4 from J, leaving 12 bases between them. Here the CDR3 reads CASSARTTADTQYF. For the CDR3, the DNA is TGTGCCAGCAGCGCGAGGACGACAGCAGATACGCAGTATTTT.